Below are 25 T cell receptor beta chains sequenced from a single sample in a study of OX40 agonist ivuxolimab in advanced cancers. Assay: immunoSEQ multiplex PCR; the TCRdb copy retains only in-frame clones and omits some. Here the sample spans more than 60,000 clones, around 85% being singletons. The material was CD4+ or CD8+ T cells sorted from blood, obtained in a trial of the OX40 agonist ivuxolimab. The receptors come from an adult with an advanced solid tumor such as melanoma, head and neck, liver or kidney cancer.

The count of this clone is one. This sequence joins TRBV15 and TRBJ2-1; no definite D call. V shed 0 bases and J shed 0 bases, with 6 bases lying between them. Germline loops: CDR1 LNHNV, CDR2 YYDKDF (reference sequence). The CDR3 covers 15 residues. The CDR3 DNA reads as TGTGCCACCAGCAGAGACCCTGCCTCCTACAATGAGCAGTTCTTC. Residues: CATSRDPASYNEQFF.

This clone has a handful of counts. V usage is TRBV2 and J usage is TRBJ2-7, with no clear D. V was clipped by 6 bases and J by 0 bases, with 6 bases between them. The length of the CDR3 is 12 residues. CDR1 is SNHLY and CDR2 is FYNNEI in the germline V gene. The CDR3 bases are TGTGCCAGCAGGGACGTCTCCTACGAGCAGTACTTC. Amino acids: CASRDVSYEQYF.

The DNA of the CDR3 is TGTGCCAGCAGCAAGCTGACATTAGCTAACTATGGCTACACCTTC. Amino acid sequence: CASSKLTLANYGYTF. The V and J genes are TRBV5-6 and TRBJ1-2; D unclear. Trimming removed 4 bases at V and 0 bases at J, with 13 bases between. The CDR3 is 15 amino acids. Germline-derived CDR1 and CDR2 are SGHDT and YYEEEE.

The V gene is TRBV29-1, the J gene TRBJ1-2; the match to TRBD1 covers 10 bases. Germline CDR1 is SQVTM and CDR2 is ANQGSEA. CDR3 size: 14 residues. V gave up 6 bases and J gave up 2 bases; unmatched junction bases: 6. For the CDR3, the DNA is TGCAGCGTAGCCCCGGGACAGGGGAACTATGGCTACACCTTC. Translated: CSVAPGQGNYGYTF.

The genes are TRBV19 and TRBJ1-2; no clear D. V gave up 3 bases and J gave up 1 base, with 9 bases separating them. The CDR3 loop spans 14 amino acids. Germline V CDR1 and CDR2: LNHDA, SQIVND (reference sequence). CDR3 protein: CASSISRDNYGYTF. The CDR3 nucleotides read TGTGCCAGTAGTATCTCAAGGGATAACTATGGCTACACCTTC.

Here the CDR3 reads CASSERNSPLHF. CDR3 DNA sequence: TGTGCCAGCAGTGAACGGAATTCACCCCTCCACTTT. The chain couples TRBV6-1 to TRBJ1-6; D is unresolved. Germline V gene lookup returns CDR1 MNHNS and CDR2 SASEGT. The CDR3 spans 12 residues. V lost 2 bases, J lost 7 bases, and 3 bases lay in between.

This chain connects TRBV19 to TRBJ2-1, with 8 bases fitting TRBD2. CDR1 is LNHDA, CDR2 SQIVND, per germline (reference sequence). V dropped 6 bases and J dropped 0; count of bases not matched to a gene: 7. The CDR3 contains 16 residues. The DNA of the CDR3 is TGTGCCAGTAGGGACCGGGGGGGGAGCTCCTACAATGAGCAGTTCTTC. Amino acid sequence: CASRDRGGSSYNEQFF. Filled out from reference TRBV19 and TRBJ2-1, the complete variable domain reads DGGITQSPKYLFRKEGQNVTLSCEQNLNHDAMYWYRQDPGQGLRLIYYSQIVNDFQKGDIAEGYSVSREKKESFPLTVTSAQKNPTAFYLCASRDRGGSSYNEQFFGPGTRLTVL.

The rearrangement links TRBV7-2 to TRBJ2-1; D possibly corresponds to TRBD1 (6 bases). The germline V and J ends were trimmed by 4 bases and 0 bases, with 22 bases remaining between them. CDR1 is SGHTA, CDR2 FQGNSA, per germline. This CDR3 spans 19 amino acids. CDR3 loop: CASSSPLVGQRNSYNEQFF. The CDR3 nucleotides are TGTGCCAGCAGCTCTCCCTTAGTAGGACAGCGAAACTCCTACAATGAGCAGTTCTTC.

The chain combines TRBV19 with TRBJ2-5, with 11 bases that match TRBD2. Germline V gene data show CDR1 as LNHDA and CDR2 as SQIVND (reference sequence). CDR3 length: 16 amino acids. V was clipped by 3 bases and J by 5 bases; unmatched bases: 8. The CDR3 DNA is TGTGCCAGTAGTATTGGTAGCGGGGGGGCCCGGGAGACCCAGTACTTC. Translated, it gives CASSIGSGGARETQYF.

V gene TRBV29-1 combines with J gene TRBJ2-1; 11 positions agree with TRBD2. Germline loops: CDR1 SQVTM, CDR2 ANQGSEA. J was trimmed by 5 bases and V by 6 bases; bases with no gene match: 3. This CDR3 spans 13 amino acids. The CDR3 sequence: CSVGTSGNNEQFF. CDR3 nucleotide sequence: TGCAGCGTGGGGACTAGCGGAAACAATGAGCAGTTCTTC.

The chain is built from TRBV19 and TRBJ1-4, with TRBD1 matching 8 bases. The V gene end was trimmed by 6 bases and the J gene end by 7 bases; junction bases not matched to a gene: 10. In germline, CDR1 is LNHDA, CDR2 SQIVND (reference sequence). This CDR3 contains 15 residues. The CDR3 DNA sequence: TGTGCCAGTAGCCCTATATGGACAGGGAGTGAAAAACTGTTTTTT. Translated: CASSPIWTGSEKLFF. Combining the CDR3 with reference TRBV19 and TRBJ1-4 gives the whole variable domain DGGITQSPKYLFRKEGQNVTLSCEQNLNHDAMYWYRQDPGQGLRLIYYSQIVNDFQKGDIAEGYSVSREKKESFPLTVTSAQKNPTAFYLCASSPIWTGSEKLFFGSGTQLSVL.

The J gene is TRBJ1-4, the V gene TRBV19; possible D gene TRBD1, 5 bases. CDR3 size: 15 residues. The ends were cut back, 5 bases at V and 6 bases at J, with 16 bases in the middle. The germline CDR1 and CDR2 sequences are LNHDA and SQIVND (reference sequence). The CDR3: CASSPDPGRYEKLFF. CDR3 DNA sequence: TGTGCCAGTAGTCCCGACCCGGGACGTTATGAAAAACTGTTTTTT. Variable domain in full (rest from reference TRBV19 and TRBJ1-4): DGGITQSPKYLFRKEGQNVTLSCEQNLNHDAMYWYRQDPGQGLRLIYYSQIVNDFQKGDIAEGYSVSREKKESFPLTVTSAQKNPTAFYLCASSPDPGRYEKLFFGSGTQLSVL.

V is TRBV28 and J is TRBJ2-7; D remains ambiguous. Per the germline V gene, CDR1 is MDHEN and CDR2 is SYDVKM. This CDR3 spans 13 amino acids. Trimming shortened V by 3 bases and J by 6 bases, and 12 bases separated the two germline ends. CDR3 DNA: TGTGCCAGCAGTTTGGTCAGGTCGGGCGAGCAGTACTTC. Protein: CASSLVRSGEQYF.

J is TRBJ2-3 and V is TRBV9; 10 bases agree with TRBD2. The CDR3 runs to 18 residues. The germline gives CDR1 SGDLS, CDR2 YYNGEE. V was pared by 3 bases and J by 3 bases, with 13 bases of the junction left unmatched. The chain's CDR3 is CASSGKLKASGGTDTQYF. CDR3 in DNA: TGTGCCAGCAGCGGAAAACTCAAAGCTAGCGGGGGTACAGATACGCAGTATTTT.

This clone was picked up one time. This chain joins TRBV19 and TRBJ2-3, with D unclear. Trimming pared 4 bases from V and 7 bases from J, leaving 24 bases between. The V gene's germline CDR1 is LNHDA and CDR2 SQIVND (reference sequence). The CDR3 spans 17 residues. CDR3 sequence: CASSRSLSRSTLYTQYF. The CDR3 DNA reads TGTGCCAGTAGTAGGTCTTTGAGCCGCTCAACGTTGTATACGCAGTATTTT.

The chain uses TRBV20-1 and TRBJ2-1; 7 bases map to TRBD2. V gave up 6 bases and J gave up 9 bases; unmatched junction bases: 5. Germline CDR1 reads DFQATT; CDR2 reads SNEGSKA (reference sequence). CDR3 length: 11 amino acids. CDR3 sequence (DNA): TGCAGTGCCATGGGGGGGGGTGAGCAGTTCTTC. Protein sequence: CSAMGGGEQFF.

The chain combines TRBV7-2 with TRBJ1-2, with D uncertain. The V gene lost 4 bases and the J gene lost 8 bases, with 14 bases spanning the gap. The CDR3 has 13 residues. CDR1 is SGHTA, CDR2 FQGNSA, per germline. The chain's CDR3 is CASSSTLGGGYTF. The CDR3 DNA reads TGTGCCAGCAGCTCGACTTTGGGAGGAGGCTACACCTTC.

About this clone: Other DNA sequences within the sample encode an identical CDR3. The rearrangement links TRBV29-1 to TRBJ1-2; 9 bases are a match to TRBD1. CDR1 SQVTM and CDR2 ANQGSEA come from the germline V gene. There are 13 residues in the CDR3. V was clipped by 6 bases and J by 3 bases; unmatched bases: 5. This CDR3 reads CSVEQGADYGYTF. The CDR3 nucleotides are TGCAGCGTAGAACAGGGGGCGGACTATGGCTACACCTTC.

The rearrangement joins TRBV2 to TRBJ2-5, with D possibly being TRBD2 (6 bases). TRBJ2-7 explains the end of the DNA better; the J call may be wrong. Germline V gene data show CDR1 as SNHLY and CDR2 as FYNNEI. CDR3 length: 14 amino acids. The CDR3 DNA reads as TGTGCCAGCAAGCCTATAGGCGGGATTCACGAGCAGTACTTC. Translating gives CASKPIGGIHEQYF.

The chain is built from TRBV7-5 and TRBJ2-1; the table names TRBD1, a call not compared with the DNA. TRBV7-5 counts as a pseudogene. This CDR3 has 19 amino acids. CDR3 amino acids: CARSSPGQGTPSSYNEQFF. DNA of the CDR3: TGTGCCAGAAGCTCACCGGGACAGGGTACCCCGAGCTCCTACAATGAGCAGTTCTTC.

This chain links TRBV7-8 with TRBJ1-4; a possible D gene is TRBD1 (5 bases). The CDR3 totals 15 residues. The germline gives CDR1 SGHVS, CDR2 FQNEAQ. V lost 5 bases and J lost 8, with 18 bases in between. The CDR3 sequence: CASSPGGGIWEKLFF. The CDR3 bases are TGTGCCAGCAGCCCGGGGGGTGGCATTTGGGAAAAACTGTTTTTT.

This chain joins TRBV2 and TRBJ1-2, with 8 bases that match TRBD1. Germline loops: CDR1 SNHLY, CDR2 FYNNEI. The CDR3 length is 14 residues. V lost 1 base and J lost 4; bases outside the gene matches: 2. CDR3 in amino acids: CASSEVGQAYGYTF. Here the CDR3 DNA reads TGTGCCAGCAGTGAAGTGGGACAGGCCTATGGCTACACCTTC.

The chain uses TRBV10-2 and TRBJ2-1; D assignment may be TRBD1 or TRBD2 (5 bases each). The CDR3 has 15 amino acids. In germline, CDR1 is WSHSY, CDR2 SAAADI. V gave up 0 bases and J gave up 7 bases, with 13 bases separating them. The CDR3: CASSESMGPFNEQFF. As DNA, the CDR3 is TGCGCCAGCAGTGAGTCGATGGGACCATTTAATGAGCAGTTCTTC.

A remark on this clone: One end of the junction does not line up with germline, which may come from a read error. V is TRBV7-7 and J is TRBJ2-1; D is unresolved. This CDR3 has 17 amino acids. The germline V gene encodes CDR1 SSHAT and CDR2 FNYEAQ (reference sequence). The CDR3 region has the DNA TGTGCTAGCAGCTTAGCCGTGGGATACCCTATATACAATGAGCAGTTCTTC. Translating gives CASSLAVGYPIYNEQFF. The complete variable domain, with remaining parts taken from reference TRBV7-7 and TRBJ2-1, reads GAGVSQSPRYKVTKRGQDVTLRCDPISSHATLYWYQQALGQGPEFLTYFNYEAQPDKSGLPSDRFSAERPEGSISTLTIQRTEQRDSAMYRCASSLAVGYPIYNEQFFGPGTRLTVL.

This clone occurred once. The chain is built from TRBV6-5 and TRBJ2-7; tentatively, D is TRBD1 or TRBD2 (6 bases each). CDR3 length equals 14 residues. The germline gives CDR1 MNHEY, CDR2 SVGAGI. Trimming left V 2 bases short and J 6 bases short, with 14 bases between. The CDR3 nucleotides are TGTGCCAGCAGTTACCCTGGAGGGGGTTCCGAGCAGTACTTC. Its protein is CASSYPGGGSEQYF.